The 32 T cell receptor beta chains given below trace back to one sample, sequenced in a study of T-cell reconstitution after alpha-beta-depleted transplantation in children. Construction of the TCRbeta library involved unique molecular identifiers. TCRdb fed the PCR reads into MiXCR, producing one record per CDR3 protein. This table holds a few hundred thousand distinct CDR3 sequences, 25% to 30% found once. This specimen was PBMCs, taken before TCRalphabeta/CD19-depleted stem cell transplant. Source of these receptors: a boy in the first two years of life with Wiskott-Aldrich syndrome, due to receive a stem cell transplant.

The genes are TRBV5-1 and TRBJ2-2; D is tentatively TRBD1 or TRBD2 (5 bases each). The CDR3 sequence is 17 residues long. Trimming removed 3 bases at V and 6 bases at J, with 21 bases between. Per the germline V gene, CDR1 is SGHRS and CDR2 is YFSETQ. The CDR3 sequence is CASSSGRMSSRPGELFF. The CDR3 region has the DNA TGCGCCAGCAGCTCGGGACGGATGTCCTCTCGGCCCGGGGAGCTGTTTTTT.

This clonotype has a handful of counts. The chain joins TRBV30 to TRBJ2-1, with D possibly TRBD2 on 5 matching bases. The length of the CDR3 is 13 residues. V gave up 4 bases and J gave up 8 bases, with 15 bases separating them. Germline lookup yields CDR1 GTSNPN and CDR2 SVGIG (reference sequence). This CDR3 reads CAWMGEGYDEQFF. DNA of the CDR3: TGTGCCTGGATGGGCGAGGGATACGATGAGCAGTTCTTC. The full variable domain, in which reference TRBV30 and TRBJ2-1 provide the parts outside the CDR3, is SQTIHQWPATLVQPVGSPLSLECTVEGTSNPNLYWYRQAAGRGLQLLFYSVGIGQISSEVPQNLSASRPQDRQFILSSKKLLLSDSGFYLCAWMGEGYDEQFFGPGTRLTVL.

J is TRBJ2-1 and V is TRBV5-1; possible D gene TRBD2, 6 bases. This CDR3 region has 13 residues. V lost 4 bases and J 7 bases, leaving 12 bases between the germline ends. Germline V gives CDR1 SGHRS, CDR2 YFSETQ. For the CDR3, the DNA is TGCGCCAGCAGCGGATATGGGGGGAATGAGCAGTTCTTC. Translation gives CASSGYGGNEQFF. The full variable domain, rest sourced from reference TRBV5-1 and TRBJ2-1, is KAGVTQTPRYLIKTRGQQVTLSCSPISGHRSVSWYQQTPGQGLQFLFEYFSETQRNKGNFPGRFSGRQFSNSRSEMNVSTLELGDSALYLCASSGYGGNEQFFGPGTRLTVL.

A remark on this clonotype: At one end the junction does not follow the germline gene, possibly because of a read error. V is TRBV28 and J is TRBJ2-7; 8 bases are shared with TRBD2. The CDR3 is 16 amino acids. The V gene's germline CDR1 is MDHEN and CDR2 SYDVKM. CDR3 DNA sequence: TGTGTCAGCAGTTTCCTGAGGGCGACTAGCGAGGGCGAGCAGTACTTC. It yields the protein CVSSFLRATSEGEQYF.

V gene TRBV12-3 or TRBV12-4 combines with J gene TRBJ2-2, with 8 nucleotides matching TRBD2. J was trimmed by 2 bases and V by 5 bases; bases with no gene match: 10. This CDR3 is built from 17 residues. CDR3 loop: CASSPAREVVNTGELFF. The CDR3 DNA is TGTGCCAGCAGTCCCGCGCGGGAGGTCGTCAACACCGGGGAGCTGTTTTTT.

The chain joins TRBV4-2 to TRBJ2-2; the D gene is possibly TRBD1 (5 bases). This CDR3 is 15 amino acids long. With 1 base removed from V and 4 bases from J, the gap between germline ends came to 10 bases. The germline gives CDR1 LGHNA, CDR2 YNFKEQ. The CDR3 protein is CASSQGGQGTGELFF. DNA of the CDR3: TGTGCCAGCAGCCAAGGAGGACAAGGCACCGGGGAGCTGTTTTTT.

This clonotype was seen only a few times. The CDR3 protein is CASSLFPGPSLTDTQYF. The CDR3 region has the DNA TGTGCCAGCAGCTTATTCCCAGGCCCCTCTCTCACAGATACGCAGTATTTT. The chain recombines TRBV11-2 with TRBJ2-3, with D uncertain. The V gene lost 2 bases and the J gene lost 2 bases, with 17 bases spanning the gap. Germline CDR1 and CDR2: SGHAT and FQNNGV. The CDR3 loop spans 17 amino acids. The whole variable domain, remainder taken from reference TRBV11-2 and TRBJ2-3, is EAGVAQSPRYKIIEKRQSVAFWCNPISGHATLYWYQQILGQGPKLLIQFQNNGVVDDSQLPKDRFSAERLKGVDSTLKIQPAKLEDSAVYLCASSLFPGPSLTDTQYFGPGTRLTVL.

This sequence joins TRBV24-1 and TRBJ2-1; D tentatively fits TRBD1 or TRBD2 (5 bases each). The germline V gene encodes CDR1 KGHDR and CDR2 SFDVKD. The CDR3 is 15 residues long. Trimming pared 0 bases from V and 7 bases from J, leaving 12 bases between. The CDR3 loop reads CATSDLHGGKNEQFF. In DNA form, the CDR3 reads TGTGCCACCAGTGATTTGCATGGGGGAAAAAATGAGCAGTTCTTC.

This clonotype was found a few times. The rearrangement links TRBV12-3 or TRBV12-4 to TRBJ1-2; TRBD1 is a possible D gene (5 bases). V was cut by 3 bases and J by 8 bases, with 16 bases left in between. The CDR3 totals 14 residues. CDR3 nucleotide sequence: TGTGCCAGCAGTTTGGGACCCGGTACTAGCGGCTACACCTTC. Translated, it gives CASSLGPGTSGYTF.

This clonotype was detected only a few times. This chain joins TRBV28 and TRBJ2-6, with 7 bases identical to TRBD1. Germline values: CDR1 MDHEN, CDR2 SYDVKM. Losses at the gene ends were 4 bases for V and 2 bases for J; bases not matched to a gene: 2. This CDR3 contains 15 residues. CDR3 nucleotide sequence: TGTGCCAGCAGTTCGACAGGGACTGGGGCCAACGTCCTGACTTTC. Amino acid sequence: CASSSTGTGANVLTF.

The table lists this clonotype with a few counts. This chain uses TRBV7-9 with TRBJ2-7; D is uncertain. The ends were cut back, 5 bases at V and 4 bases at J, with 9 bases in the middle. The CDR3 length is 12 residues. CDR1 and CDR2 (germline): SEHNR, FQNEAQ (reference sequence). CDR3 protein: CASSQDAYEQYF. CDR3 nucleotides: TGTGCCAGCAGCCAAGACGCTTACGAGCAGTACTTC.

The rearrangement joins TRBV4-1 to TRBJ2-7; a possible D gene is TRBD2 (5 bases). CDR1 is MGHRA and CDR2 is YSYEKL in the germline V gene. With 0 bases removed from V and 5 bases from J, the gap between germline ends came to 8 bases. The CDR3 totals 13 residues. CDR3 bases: TGCGCCAGCAGCCAAGATTACGGGAACGAGCAGTACTTC. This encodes CASSQDYGNEQYF.

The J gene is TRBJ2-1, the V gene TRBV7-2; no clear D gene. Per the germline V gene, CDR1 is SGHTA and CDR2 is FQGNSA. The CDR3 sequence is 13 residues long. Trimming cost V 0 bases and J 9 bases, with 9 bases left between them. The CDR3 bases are TGTGCCAGCAGCTTAGCAGAGCCCAGTGAGCAGTTCTTC. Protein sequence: CASSLAEPSEQFF.

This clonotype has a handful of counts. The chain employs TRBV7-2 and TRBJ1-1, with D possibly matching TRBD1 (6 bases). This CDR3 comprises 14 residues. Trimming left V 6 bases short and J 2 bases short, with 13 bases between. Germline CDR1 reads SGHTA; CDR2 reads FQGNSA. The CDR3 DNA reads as TGTGCCAGCAGTTGGACAGATCCTAACACTGAAGCTTTCTTT. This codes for CASSWTDPNTEAFF.

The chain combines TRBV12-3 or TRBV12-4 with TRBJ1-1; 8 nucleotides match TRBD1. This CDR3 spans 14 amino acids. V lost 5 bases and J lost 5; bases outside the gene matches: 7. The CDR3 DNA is TGTGCCAGCAGTCGGACAGGGCGGGAAACTGAAGCTTTCTTT. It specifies CASSRTGRETEAFF.

CDR3 sequence: CASSLTVSDNSPLHF. The CDR3 DNA follows: TGCGCCAGCAGCTTGACGGTGAGCGATAATTCACCCCTCCACTTT. The genes are TRBV5-1 and TRBJ1-6; D remains ambiguous. The CDR3 is 15 residues long. CDR1 SGHRS and CDR2 YFSETQ come from the germline V gene. With 1 base removed from V and 5 bases from J, the gap between germline ends came to 10 bases.

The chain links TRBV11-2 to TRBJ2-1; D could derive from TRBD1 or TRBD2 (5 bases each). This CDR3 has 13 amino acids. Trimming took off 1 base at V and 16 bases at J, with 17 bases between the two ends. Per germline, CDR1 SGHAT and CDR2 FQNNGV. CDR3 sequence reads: CASSLVPGTREFF. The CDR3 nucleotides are TGTGCCAGCAGCTTAGTCCCCGGGACGAGGGAATTCTTC.

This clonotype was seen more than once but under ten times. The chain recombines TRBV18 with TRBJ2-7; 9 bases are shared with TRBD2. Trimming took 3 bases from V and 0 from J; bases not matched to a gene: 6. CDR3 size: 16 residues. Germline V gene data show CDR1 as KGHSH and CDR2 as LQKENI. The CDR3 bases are TGTGCCAGCTCACCCCGACTAGCGGTAAGCTCCTACGAGCAGTACTTC. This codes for CASSPRLAVSSYEQYF.

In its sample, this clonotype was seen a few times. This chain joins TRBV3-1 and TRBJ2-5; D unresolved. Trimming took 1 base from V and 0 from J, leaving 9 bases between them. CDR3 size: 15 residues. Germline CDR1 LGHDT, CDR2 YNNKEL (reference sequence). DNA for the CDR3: TGTGCCAGCAGCCAAGCGGCTCCGTACCAAGAGACCCAGTACTTC. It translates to CASSQAAPYQETQYF.

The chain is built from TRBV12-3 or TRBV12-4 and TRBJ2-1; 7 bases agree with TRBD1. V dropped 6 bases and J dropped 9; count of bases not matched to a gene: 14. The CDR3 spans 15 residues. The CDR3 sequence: CASSRQGKVLGEQFF. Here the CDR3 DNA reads TGTGCCAGCAGCCGACAGGGAAAGGTCTTAGGTGAGCAGTTCTTC.

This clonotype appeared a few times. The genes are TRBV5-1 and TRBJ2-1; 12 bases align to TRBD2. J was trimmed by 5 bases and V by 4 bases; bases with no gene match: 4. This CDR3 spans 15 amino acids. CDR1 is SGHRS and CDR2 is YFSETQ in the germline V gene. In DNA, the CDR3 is TGCGCCAGCAGCGAGGGACTAGCGGGTAACAATGAGCAGTTCTTC. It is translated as CASSEGLAGNNEQFF.

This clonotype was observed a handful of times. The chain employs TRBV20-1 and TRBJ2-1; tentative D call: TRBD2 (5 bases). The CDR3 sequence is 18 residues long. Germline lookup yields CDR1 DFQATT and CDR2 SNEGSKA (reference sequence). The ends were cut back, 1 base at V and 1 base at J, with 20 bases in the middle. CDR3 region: CSARVPRSMGASYNEQFF. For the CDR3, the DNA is TGCAGTGCTAGAGTCCCGAGATCAATGGGAGCTTCCTACAATGAGCAGTTCTTC.

The CDR3 sequence is CASSLWGGDRGYEQYF. The CDR3 bases are TGCGCCAGCAGCTTGTGGGGTGGGGACAGGGGCTACGAGCAGTACTTC. The V gene is TRBV5-1, the J gene TRBJ2-7; the match to TRBD1 covers 10 bases. The germline V gene encodes CDR1 SGHRS and CDR2 YFSETQ. The CDR3 length is 16 residues. Trimming took 1 base from V and 3 from J; bases not matched to a gene: 7.

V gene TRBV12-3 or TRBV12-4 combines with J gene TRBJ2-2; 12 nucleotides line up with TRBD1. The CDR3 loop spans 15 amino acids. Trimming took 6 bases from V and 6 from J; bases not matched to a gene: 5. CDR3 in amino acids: CASRGQGAAAGELFF. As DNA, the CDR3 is TGTGCCAGCAGGGGACAGGGGGCTGCGGCCGGGGAGCTGTTTTTT.

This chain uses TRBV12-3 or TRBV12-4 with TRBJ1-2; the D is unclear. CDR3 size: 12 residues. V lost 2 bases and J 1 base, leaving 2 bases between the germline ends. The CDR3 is CASSLLNYGYTF. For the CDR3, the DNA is TGTGCCAGCAGTTTACTTAACTATGGCTACACCTTC.

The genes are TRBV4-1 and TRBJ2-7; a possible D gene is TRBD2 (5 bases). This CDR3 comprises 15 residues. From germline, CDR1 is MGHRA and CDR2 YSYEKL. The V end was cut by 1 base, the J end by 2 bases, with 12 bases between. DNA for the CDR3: TGCGCCAGCAGCCAAGTTTCCCCCGGGACCTACGAGCAGTACTTC. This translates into CASSQVSPGTYEQYF.

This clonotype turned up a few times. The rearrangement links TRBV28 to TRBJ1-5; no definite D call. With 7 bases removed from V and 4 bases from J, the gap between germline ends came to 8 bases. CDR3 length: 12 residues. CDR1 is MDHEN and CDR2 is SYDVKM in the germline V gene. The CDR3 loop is CASTIPNQPQHF. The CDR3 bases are TGTGCCAGCACCATTCCTAATCAGCCCCAGCATTTT.

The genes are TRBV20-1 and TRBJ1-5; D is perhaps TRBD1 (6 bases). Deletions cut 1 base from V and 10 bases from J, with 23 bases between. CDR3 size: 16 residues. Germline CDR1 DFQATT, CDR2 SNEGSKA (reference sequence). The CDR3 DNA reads TGCAGTGCTAGAGCTAATAAGGACAGACTCCGGGGCCCCCAGCATTTT. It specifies CSARANKDRLRGPQHF.

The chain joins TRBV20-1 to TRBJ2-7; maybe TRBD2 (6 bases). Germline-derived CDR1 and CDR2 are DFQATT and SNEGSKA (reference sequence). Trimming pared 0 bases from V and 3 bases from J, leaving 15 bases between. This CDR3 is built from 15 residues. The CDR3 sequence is CSARDPGLVDYEQYF. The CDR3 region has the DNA TGCAGTGCTAGAGACCCGGGACTTGTGGACTACGAGCAGTACTTC.

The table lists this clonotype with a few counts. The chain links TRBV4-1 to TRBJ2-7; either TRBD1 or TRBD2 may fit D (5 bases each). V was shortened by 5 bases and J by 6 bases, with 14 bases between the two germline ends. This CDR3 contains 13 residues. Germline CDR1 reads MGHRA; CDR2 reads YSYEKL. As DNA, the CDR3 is TGCGCCAGCAGCGGACAAGCGGACGGCGAGCAGTACTTC. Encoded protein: CASSGQADGEQYF.

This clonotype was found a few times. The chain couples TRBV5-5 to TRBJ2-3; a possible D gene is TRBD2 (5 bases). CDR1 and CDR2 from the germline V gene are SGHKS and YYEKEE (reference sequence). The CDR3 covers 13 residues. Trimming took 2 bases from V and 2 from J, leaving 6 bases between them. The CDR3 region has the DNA TGTGCCAGCAGCTTCCGGGACACAGATACGCAGTATTTT. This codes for CASSFRDTDTQYF.

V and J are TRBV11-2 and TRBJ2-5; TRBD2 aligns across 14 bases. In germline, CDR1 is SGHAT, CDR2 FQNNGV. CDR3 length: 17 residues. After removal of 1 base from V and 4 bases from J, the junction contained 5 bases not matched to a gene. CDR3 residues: CASSLGLAGGWRETQYF. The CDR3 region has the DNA TGTGCCAGCAGCTTAGGACTAGCGGGAGGGTGGAGAGAGACCCAGTACTTC.